This T cell receptor beta chain was sequenced during a study of cytomegalovirus exposure and HLA in healthy donors. This CDR3 is 16 amino acids long. V was clipped by 1 base and J by 7 bases, with 20 bases between them. Germline CDR1 reads SGHRS; CDR2 reads YFSETQ. Overall study findings and caveats: V- and J-gene trimming of TCR beta was linked (in a later analysis) to a missense DCLRE1C variant.

The PCR employed 60 Vbeta primers together with 13 Jbeta primers. Method: immunoSEQ multiplex PCR; TCRdb's copy keeps in-frame clones and lacks some. Found here are approximately 140,000 clones; the top ten clones hold about 1.6%. With regard to this clone: Its specificity is unknown.

The chain has TRBV5-1 and TRBJ1-1; possibly TRBD1 for D (6 bases). The sequence derives from a woman between 50 and 59 years old in good health and CMV-seronegative. The sequenced sample consisted of PBMCs. CDR3 DNA sequence: TGCGCCAGCAGCTTGCGTGGGAATGCTCAAGGGGGTGAAGCTTTCTTT. Translating it yields CASSLRGNAQGGEAFF.